This TCR beta chain is drawn from a study of cytomegalovirus exposure and HLA in healthy donors. Study outcomes and limitations: Despite most TCR sequences being rare, some public TCRs occurred in many donors. In an earlier analysis, in approximately 630 donors, most V segments appeared productive either ~87% or ~30% of the time.

Per germline, CDR1 GTSNPN and CDR2 SVGIG (reference sequence). Trimming removed 3 bases from V and 2 bases from J, with 5 bases in between. The CDR3 loop spans 12 amino acids. It was with 60 Vbeta and 13 Jbeta primers that the PCR ran. The assay was immunoSEQ multiplex PCR, and TCRdb's table has in-frame clones only and misses some. The sample carries 120,000 or so clones, around three quarters recorded once. Remarks on this clone: The antigen remains unidentified.

Healthy bone marrow donors supplied every sample. The clonotype was recovered from a female donor in good health and CMV-seronegative. Sequencing input: PBMCs. The chain employs TRBV30 and TRBJ1-5; no definite D call. This CDR3 reads CAWSAGNQPQHF. The DNA for the CDR3 is TGTGCCTGGAGCGCGGGCAATCAGCCCCAGCATTTT.